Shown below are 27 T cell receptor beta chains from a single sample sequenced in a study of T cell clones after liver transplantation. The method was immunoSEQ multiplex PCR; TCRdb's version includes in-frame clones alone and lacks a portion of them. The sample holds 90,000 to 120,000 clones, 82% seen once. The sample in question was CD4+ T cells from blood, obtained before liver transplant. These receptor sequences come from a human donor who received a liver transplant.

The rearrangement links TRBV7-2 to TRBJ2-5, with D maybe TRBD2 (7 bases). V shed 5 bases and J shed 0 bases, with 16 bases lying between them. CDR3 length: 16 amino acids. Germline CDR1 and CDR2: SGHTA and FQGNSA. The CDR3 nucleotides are TGTGCCAGCAGCCGGAATAGGGGGGGTGACCAAGAGACCCAGTACTTC. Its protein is CASSRNRGGDQETQYF.

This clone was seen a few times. The CDR3 coding sequence is TGCGCCAGCAGCTTCGGGGGACAGGCTTCCTACGAGCAGTACTTC. Translating gives CASSFGGQASYEQYF. V is TRBV5-1 and J is TRBJ2-7; 8 nucleotides match TRBD1. With 2 bases clipped from V and 1 base from J, the junction kept 5 bases outside the gene matches. Germline CDR1 reads SGHRS; CDR2 reads YFSETQ. CDR3 length equals 15 residues.

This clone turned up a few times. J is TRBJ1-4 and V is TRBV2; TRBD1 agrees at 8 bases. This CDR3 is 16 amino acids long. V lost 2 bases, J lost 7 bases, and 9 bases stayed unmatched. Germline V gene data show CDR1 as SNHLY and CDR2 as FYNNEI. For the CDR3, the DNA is TGTGCCAGCAGTGAATTACGGGGGGACAGGAGTGAAAAACTGTTTTTT. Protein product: CASSELRGDRSEKLFF.

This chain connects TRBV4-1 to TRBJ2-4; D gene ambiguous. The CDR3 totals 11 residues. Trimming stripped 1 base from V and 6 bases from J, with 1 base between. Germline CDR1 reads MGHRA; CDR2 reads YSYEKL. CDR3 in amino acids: CASSQGNIQYF. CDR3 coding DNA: TGCGCCAGCAGCCAAGGAAACATTCAGTACTTC.

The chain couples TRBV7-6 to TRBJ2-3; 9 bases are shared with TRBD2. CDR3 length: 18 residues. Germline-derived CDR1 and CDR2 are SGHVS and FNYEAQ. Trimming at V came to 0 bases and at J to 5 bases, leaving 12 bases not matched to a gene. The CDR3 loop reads CASSLAPPSGGLGDTQYF. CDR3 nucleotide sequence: TGTGCCAGCAGCTTAGCCCCCCCCAGCGGGGGGCTGGGAGATACGCAGTATTTT.

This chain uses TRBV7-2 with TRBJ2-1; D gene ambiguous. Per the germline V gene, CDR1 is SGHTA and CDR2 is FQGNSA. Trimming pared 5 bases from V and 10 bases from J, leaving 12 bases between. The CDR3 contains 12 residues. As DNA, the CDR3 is TGTGCCAGCAGCCCCAGGCCGCGGGAGCAGTTCTTC. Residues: CASSPRPREQFF.

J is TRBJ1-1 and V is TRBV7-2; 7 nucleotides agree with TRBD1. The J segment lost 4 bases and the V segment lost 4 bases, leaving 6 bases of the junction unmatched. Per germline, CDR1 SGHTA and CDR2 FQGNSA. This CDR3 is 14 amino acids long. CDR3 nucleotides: TGTGCCAGCAGCTCAAAATCAGGGGGCACTGAAGCTTTCTTT. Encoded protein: CASSSKSGGTEAFF.

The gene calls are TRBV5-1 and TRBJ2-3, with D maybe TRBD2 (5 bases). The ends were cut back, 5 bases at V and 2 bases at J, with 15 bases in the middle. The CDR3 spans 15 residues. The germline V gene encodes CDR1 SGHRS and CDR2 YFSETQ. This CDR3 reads CASRDVTDYTDTQYF. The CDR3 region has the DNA TGCGCCAGCAGAGACGTAACCGACTACACAGATACGCAGTATTTT. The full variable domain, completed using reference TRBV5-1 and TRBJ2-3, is KAGVTQTPRYLIKTRGQQVTLSCSPISGHRSVSWYQQTPGQGLQFLFEYFSETQRNKGNFPGRFSGRQFSNSRSEMNVSTLELGDSALYLCASRDVTDYTDTQYFGPGTRLTVL.

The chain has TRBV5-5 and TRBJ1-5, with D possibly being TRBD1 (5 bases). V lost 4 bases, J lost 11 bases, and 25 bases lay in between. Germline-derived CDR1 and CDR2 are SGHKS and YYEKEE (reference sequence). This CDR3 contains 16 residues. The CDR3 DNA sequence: TGTGCCAGCAGCAGAGCCGACAGCTCATCCCCATCGTCCCAGCATTTT. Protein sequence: CASSRADSSSPSSQHF. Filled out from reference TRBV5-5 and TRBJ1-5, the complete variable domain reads DAGVTQSPTHLIKTRGQQVTLRCSPISGHKSVSWYQQVLGQGPQFIFQYYEKEERGRGNFPDRFSARQFPNYSSELNVNALLLGDSALYLCASSRADSSSPSSQHFGDGTRLSIL.

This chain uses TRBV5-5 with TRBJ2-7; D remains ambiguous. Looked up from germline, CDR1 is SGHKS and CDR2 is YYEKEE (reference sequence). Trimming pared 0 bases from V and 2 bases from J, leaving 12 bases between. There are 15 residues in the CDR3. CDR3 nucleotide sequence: TGTGCCAGCAGCTTGGATGTTCTGCGAGCCTACGAGCAGTACTTC. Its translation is CASSLDVLRAYEQYF.

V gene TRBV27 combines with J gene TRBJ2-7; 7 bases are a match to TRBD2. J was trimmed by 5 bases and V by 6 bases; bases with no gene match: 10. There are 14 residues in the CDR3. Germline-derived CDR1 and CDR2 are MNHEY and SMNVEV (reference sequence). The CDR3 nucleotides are TGTGCCAGCAGCCCGGGACTACCGATTCACGAGCAGTACTTC. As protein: CASSPGLPIHEQYF.

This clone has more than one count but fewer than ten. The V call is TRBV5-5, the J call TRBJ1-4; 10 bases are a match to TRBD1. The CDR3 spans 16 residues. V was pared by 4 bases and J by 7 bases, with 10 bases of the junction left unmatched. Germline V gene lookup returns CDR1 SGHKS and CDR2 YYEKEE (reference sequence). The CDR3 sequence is CASSPGRTGGGEKLFF. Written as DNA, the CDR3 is TGTGCCAGCAGCCCAGGGCGGACAGGGGGAGGTGAAAAACTGTTTTTT.

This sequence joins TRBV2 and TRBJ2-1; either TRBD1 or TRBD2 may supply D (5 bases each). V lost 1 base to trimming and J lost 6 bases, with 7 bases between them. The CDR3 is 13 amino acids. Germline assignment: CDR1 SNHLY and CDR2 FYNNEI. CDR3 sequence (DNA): TGTGCCAGCAGTGAAGGGGACGGCAATGAGCAGTTCTTC. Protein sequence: CASSEGDGNEQFF.

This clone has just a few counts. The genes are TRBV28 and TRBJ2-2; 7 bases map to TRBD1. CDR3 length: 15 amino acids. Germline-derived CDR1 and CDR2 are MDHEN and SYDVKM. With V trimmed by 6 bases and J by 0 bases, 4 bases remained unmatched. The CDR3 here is CASRRTGPNTGELFF. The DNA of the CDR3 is TGTGCCAGCAGACGGACAGGCCCGAACACCGGGGAGCTGTTTTTT.

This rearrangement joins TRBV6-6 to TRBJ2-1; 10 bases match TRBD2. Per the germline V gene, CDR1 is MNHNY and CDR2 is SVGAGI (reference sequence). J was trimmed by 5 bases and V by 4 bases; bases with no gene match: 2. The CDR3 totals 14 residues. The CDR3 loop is CASSFSGGNNEQFF. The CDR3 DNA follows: TGTGCCAGCAGTTTTAGCGGGGGGAACAATGAGCAGTTCTTC.

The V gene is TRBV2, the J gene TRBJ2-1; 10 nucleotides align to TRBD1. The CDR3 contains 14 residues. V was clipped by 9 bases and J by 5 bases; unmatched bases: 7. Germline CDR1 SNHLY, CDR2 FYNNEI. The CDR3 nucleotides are TGTGCCAGGACCCGGACAGGGGGACACAATGAGCAGTTCTTC. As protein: CARTRTGGHNEQFF.

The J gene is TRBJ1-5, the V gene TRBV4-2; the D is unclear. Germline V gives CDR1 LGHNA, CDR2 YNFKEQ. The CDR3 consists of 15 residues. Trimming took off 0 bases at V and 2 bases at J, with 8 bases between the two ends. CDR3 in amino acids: CASSQDPAGNQPQHF. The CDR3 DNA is TGTGCCAGCAGCCAAGATCCTGCGGGCAATCAGCCCCAGCATTTT.

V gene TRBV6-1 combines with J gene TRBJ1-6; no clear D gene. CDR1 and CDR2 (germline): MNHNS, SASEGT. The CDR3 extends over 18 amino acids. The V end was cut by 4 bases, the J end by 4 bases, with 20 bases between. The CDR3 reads CASSGGKGRLAYNSPLHF. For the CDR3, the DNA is TGTGCCAGCAGTGGTGGGAAGGGCCGCTTGGCGTATAATTCACCCCTCCACTTT.

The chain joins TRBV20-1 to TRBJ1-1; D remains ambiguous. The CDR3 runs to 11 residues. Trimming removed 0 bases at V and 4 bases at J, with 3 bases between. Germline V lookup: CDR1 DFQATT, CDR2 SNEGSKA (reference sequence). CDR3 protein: CSARESTEAFF. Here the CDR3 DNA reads TGCAGTGCTAGAGAGAGCACTGAAGCTTTCTTT.

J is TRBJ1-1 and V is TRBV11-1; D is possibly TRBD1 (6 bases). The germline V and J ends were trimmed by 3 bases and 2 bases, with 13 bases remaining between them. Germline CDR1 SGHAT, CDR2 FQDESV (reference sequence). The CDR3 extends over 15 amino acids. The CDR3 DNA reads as TGTGCCAGCAGCTTGGTAGGGGGTATAAACACTGAAGCTTTCTTT. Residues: CASSLVGGINTEAFF. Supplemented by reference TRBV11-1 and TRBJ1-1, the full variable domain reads EAEVAQSPRYKITEKSQAVAFWCDPISGHATLYWYRQILGQGPELLVQFQDESVVDDSQLPKDRFSAERLKGVDSTLKIQPAELGDSAMYLCASSLVGGINTEAFFGQGTRLTVV.

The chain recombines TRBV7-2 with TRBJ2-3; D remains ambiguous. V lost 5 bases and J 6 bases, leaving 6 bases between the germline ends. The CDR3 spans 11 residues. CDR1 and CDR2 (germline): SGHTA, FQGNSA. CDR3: CASSIIDTQYF. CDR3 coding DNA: TGTGCCAGCAGCATTATTGATACGCAGTATTTT.

CDR3 sequence (DNA): TGTGCCAGCAGCCGGGACGGAACTTTCTATGGCTACACCTTC. Protein product: CASSRDGTFYGYTF. The chain employs TRBV2 and TRBJ1-2; a weak D match, TRBD1 (5 bases). The CDR3 is made up of 14 amino acids. V was cut by 6 bases and J by 4 bases, with 15 bases left in between. CDR1 and CDR2 from the germline V gene are SNHLY and FYNNEI.

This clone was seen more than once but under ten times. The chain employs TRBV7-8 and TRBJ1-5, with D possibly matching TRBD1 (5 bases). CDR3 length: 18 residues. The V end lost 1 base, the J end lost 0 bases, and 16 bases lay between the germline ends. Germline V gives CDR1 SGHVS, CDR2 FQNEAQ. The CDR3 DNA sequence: TGTGCCAGCAGCTTAGTGGTGAGCCCCGGGACTAGCAATCAGCCCCAGCATTTT. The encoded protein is CASSLVVSPGTSNQPQHF. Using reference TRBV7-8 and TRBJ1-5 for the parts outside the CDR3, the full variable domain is GAGVSQSPRYKVAKRGQDVALRCDPISGHVSLFWYQQALGQGPEFLTYFQNEAQLDKSGLPSDRFFAERPEGSVSTLKIQRTQQEDSAVYLCASSLVVSPGTSNQPQHFGDGTRLSIL.

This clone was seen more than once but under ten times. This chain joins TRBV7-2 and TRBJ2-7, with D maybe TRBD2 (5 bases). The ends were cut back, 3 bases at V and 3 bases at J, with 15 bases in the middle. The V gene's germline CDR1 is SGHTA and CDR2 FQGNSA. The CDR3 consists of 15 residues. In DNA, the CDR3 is TGTGCCAGCAGCTTTAAAACGGGAAACAACTACGAGCAGTACTTC. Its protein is CASSFKTGNNYEQYF. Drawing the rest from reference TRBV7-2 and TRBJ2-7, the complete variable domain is GAGVSQSPSNKVTEKGKDVELRCDPISGHTALYWYRQSLGQGLEFLIYFQGNSAPDKSGLPSDRFSAERTGGSVSTLTIQRTQQEDSAVYLCASSFKTGNNYEQYFGPGTRLTVT.

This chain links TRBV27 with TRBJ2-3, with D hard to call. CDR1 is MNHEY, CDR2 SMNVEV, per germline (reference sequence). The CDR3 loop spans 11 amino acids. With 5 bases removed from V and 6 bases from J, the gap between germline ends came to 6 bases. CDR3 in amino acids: CASSAYDTQYF. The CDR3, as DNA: TGTGCCAGCAGTGCCTACGATACGCAGTATTTT.

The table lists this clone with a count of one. In DNA form, the CDR3 reads TGTGCCAGTAGTATAGAAGGCAGGGTGCAAGCTTTCTTT. Encoded protein: CASSIEGRVQAFF. The V and J genes are TRBV19 and TRBJ1-1, with D possibly being TRBD1 (5 bases). This CDR3 comprises 13 residues. V shed 0 bases and J shed 9 bases, with 11 bases lying between them. Germline V gene data show CDR1 as LNHDA and CDR2 as SQIVND (reference sequence).

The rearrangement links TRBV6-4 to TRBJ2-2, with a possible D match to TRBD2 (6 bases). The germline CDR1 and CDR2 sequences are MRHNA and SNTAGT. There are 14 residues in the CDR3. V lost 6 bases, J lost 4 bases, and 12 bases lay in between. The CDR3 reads CASSQVEGTGELFF. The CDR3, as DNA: TGTGCCAGCAGCCAGGTGGAGGGCACCGGGGAGCTGTTTTTT.